This TCR beta chain stems from a study of T-cell memory formation after mild COVID-19. Across the whole study: Across donors, TCR clusters were largely donor specific.

Only a few counts were recorded for this clonotype. Its antigen is as yet unknown. Germline-derived CDR1 and CDR2 are PRHDT and FYEKMQ (reference sequence). The CDR3 runs to 14 residues. J gave up 0 bases and V 10 bases, and 8 bases lay outside the gene matches. MiXCR, applied by TCRdb to the 5' RACE reads, yields one record per CDR3 protein. The table has around 300,000 distinct CDR3 sequences, approximately 14% seen once. Study-wide findings and caveats: Nothing confirmed that second-wave clones peaking on day 37 were specific for SARS-CoV-2.

The clonotype originates from a man between 18 and 35 years old who had mild COVID-19 (a few samples of this study predate the infection). Cell type and time point are not known. Sample: PBMCs or a T cell subset sorted from them (not recorded which). The chain combines TRBV13 with TRBJ1-1; 7 bases match TRBD1. The CDR3 reads CATDRDLMNTEAFF. The CDR3 DNA is TGTGCCACCGACAGGGACCTCATGAACACTGAAGCTTTCTTT.